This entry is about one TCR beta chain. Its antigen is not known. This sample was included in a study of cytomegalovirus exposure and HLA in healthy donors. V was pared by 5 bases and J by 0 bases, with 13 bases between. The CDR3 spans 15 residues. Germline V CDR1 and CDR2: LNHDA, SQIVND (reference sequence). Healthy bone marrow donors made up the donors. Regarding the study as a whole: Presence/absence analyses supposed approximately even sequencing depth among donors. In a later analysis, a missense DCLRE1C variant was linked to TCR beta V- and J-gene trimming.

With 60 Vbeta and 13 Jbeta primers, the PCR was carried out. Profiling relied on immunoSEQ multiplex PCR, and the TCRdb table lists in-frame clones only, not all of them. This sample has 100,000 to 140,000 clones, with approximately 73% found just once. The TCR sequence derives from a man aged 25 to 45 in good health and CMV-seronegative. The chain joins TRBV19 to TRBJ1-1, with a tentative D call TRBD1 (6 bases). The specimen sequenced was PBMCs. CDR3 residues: CASSPSNRVNTEAFF. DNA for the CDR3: TGTGCCAGTAGTCCCTCGAACAGGGTGAACACTGAAGCTTTCTTT.